The next 22 T cell receptor beta chains were all read from a single sample in a study of T cell changes during pregnancy in multiple sclerosis. Method: immunoSEQ multiplex PCR; TCRdb's copy keeps in-frame clones and lacks some. The sample gives around 40,000 clones, more than 85% of which show up once; around 0.5% is in the top ten. The specimen comprised CD4+ T cells from peripheral blood mononuclear cells, sampled in the second trimester of pregnancy. The receptors originated from a female donor in good health, enrolled as a control in a pregnancy study.

This clone was detected only a few times. V and J are TRBV6-1 and TRBJ1-6, with D maybe TRBD1 (5 bases). Trimming removed 1 base from V and 10 bases from J, with 14 bases in between. This CDR3 contains 15 residues. Germline CDR1 MNHNS, CDR2 SASEGT. CDR3 coding DNA: TGTGCCAGCAGTGAAGGAGGAAGGGGCCGGTCACCCCTCCACTTT. Translation: CASSEGGRGRSPLHF.

This rearrangement joins TRBV28 to TRBJ1-1; D possibly corresponds to TRBD1 (5 bases). The CDR3 runs 15 residues. CDR1 and CDR2 from the germline V gene are MDHEN and SYDVKM. With 3 bases removed from V and 1 base from J, the gap between germline ends came to 12 bases. CDR3 DNA sequence: TGTGCCAGCAGTTTGACCGACAGACCGAACACTGAAGCTTTCTTT. Translation: CASSLTDRPNTEAFF.

The chain links TRBV28 to TRBJ2-3, with D maybe TRBD2 (6 bases). There are 14 residues in the CDR3. Trimming took 5 bases from V and 2 from J, leaving 11 bases between them. Germline CDR1 is MDHEN and CDR2 is SYDVKM. The CDR3 coding sequence is TGTGCCAGCAGTCGAGCGGGTCTCACAGATACGCAGTATTTT. Its protein product is CASSRAGLTDTQYF.

The chain combines TRBV2 with TRBJ2-3, with D hard to call. There are 14 residues in the CDR3. The V end lost 6 bases, the J end lost 2 bases, and 12 bases lay between the germline ends. Germline values: CDR1 SNHLY, CDR2 FYNNEI. The CDR3 DNA is TGTGCCAGCAGAGTTACGCGATTCACAGATACGCAGTATTTT. This sequence encodes CASRVTRFTDTQYF.

V usage is TRBV19 and J usage is TRBJ2-7, with 9 positions matching TRBD2. This CDR3 comprises 15 residues. Trimming at V came to 6 bases and at J to 2 bases, leaving 8 bases not matched to a gene. Germline loops: CDR1 LNHDA, CDR2 SQIVND (reference sequence). The CDR3 sequence is CASRDLSGGTYEQYF. CDR3 DNA: TGTGCCAGTAGGGATCTAAGCGGGGGGACCTACGAGCAGTACTTC.

This rearrangement joins TRBV5-4 to TRBJ2-7; no definite D call. The CDR3 sequence is 12 residues long. Deletions cut 0 bases from V and 3 bases from J, with 4 bases between. Germline V gives CDR1 SGHNT, CDR2 YYREEE (reference sequence). This chain's CDR3 is CASSLDNYEQYF. For the CDR3, the DNA is TGTGCCAGCAGCTTGGACAACTACGAGCAGTACTTC.

The V and J genes are TRBV2 and TRBJ2-3, with a possible D match to TRBD2 (5 bases). CDR1 is SNHLY, CDR2 FYNNEI, per germline. CDR3 length equals 13 residues. Trimming cost V 7 bases and J 2 bases, with 10 bases left between them. Written as DNA, the CDR3 is TGTGCCAGCAAGGAGGATTCCACAGATACGCAGTATTTT. It specifies CASKEDSTDTQYF.

The chain combines TRBV28 with TRBJ2-7; a possible D gene is TRBD2 (5 bases). Germline-derived CDR1 and CDR2 are MDHEN and SYDVKM. CDR3 length equals 14 residues. Trimming cost V 4 bases and J 3 bases, with 13 bases left between them. The CDR3 nucleotides read TGTGCCAGCAGTTCCCCTACCGGGATCTACGAGCAGTACTTC. It specifies CASSSPTGIYEQYF.

CDR3: CASRETSGVYEQYF. Written as DNA, the CDR3 is TGTGCCAGCAGGGAGACTAGCGGGGTCTACGAGCAGTACTTC. The chain employs TRBV27 and TRBJ2-7; 11 bases align to TRBD2. The CDR3 extends over 14 amino acids. The V gene end was trimmed by 6 bases and the J gene end by 3 bases; junction bases not matched to a gene: 4. The V gene's germline CDR1 is MNHEY and CDR2 SMNVEV (reference sequence).

V gene TRBV5-6 combines with J gene TRBJ1-1; D may be TRBD1 (5 bases). The germline CDR1 and CDR2 sequences are SGHDT and YYEEEE. Trimming cost V 0 bases and J 0 bases, with 15 bases left between them. The CDR3 contains 17 residues. The DNA for the CDR3 is TGTGCCAGCAGCTTGGACCCGCCTTGGGGGGTGAACACTGAAGCTTTCTTT. Protein sequence: CASSLDPPWGVNTEAFF. Full variable domain (rest looked up from reference TRBV5-6 and TRBJ1-1): DAGVTQSPTHLIKTRGQQVTLRCSPKSGHDTVSWYQQALGQGPQFIFQYYEEEERQRGNFPDRFSGHQFPNYSSELNVNALLLGDSALYLCASSLDPPWGVNTEAFFGQGTRLTVV.

V usage is TRBV6-6 and J usage is TRBJ1-2; no reliable D call. Looked up from germline, CDR1 is MNHNY and CDR2 is SVGAGI (reference sequence). CDR3 length equals 14 residues. The germline V and J ends were trimmed by 4 bases and 7 bases, with 16 bases remaining between them. The CDR3 nucleotides read TGTGCCAGCAGTTTCGAGACGCGGGTAGTTGGCTACACCTTC. The encoded protein is CASSFETRVVGYTF.

This clone was found a few times. This rearrangement joins TRBV5-1 to TRBJ2-2, with a tentative D call TRBD2 (6 bases). This CDR3 spans 15 amino acids. Trimming pared 7 bases from V and 3 bases from J, leaving 16 bases between. Looked up from germline, CDR1 is SGHRS and CDR2 is YFSETQ. The CDR3 is CASRPGGRDTGELFF. The CDR3 nucleotides are TGCGCCAGCCGTCCCGGGGGTAGAGACACCGGGGAGCTGTTTTTT.

The chain couples TRBV7-2 to TRBJ1-5; the D is unclear. The V gene lost 4 bases and the J gene lost 4 bases, with 8 bases spanning the gap. The CDR3 extends over 13 amino acids. Germline-derived CDR1 and CDR2 are SGHTA and FQGNSA. DNA of the CDR3: TGTGCCAGCAGCTATTATCAGAATCAGCCCCAGCATTTT. Protein: CASSYYQNQPQHF.

The V call is TRBV21-1, the J call TRBJ1-6; TRBD1, the table's D call, was not compared with the DNA. TRBV21-1 is a pseudogene segment. The CDR3 contains 19 residues. CDR3: CASSKVCDRVILYNSPLHF. The CDR3 DNA is TGTGCCAGCAGCAAAGTTTGTGACAGGGTTATCTTGTATAATTCACCCCTCCACTTT.

This chain uses TRBV18 with TRBJ2-1, with TRBD2 matching 9 bases. The CDR3 sequence is 17 residues long. CDR1 KGHSH and CDR2 LQKENI come from the germline V gene. V gave up 4 bases and J gave up 1 base; unmatched junction bases: 8. The CDR3 coding sequence is TGTGCCAGCTCACATAATAGCGGGAGTGGGTCCTACAATGAGCAGTTCTTC. Amino acids: CASSHNSGSGSYNEQFF.

This clone was picked up a small number of times. This chain links TRBV5-1 with TRBJ1-1; tentative D call: TRBD1 (6 bases). Trimming removed 1 base from V and 2 bases from J, with 9 bases in between. This CDR3 region has 14 residues. Germline lookup yields CDR1 SGHRS and CDR2 YFSETQ. CDR3 loop: CASSLSGGNTEAFF. The CDR3 DNA sequence: TGCGCCAGCAGCTTGAGTGGGGGCAACACTGAAGCTTTCTTT.

V gene TRBV11-3 combines with J gene TRBJ2-1; D might be TRBD1 (6 bases). The germline V and J ends were trimmed by 8 bases and 0 bases, with 17 bases remaining between them. The CDR3 spans 16 residues. The germline gives CDR1 SGHNT, CDR2 YENEEA. In DNA, the CDR3 is TGTGCCAGCTCCGAAGGGGGTAGCAGCTCCTACAATGAGCAGTTCTTC. It codes for CASSEGGSSSYNEQFF.

The chain joins TRBV21-1 to TRBJ1-5. TRBV21-1 is reported as a pseudogene. This CDR3 has 14 amino acids. The CDR3 nucleotides are TGTGCCAGCCTCCCCCGATGCGTCAATCAGCCCCAGCATTTT. This sequence encodes CASLPRCVNQPQHF.

This clone was picked up one time. The J gene is TRBJ2-3, the V gene TRBV7-9; tentative D call: TRBD2 (5 bases). The CDR3 runs to 14 residues. Trimming left V 8 bases short and J 2 bases short, with 14 bases between. Germline lookup yields CDR1 SEHNR and CDR2 FQNEAQ (reference sequence). CDR3 nucleotides: TGTGCCAGCGGGAAGGGCGGGTACACAGATACGCAGTATTTT. This translates into CASGKGGYTDTQYF. Supplemented by reference TRBV7-9 and TRBJ2-3, the full variable domain reads DTGVSQNPRHKITKRGQNVTFRCDPISEHNRLYWYRQTLGQGPEFLTYFQNEAQLEKSRLLSDRFSAERPKGSFSTLEIQRTEQGDSAMYLCASGKGGYTDTQYFGPGTRLTVL.

This clone was seen a few times. The rearrangement uses TRBV6-1 and TRBJ2-7, with D unclear. Between the trimmed V and J ends, which lost 5 bases and 3 bases, there was a span of 8 bases. The CDR3 totals 12 residues. Germline loops: CDR1 MNHNS, CDR2 SASEGT. Here the CDR3 reads CASSPLNYEQYF. The CDR3 nucleotides are TGTGCCAGCAGTCCGTTAAACTACGAGCAGTACTTC.

This clone was detected only a few times. V and J are TRBV4-2 and TRBJ1-2, with no clear D. V was shortened by 0 bases and J by 4 bases, with 9 bases between the two germline ends. This CDR3 has 14 residues. Looked up from germline, CDR1 is LGHNA and CDR2 is YNFKEQ. CDR3 in DNA: TGTGCCAGCAGCCAAGAATCCAGGCTCTATGGCTACACCTTC. Its protein is CASSQESRLYGYTF.

CDR3 in amino acids: CASSLMGLLSGANVLTF. CDR3 bases: TGTGCCAGCAGCTTAATGGGACTTCTCTCTGGGGCCAACGTCCTGACTTTC. The rearrangement links TRBV11-2 to TRBJ2-6; tentatively, D is TRBD2 (6 bases). Germline CDR1 and CDR2: SGHAT and FQNNGV. This CDR3 is built from 17 residues. Trimming took 2 bases from V and 0 from J, leaving 11 bases between them.